Below are 20 T cell receptor beta chains sequenced from a single sample in a study of cytomegalovirus exposure and HLA in healthy donors. Amplification used 60 Vbeta primers and 13 Jbeta primers. Sequencing used immunoSEQ multiplex PCR; TCRdb keeps in-frame clones, though not all of them. The table has fewer than 150,000 clones, around three quarters seen once; the top ten hold approximately 6.2%. What was sequenced was PBMCs. These receptors came from a man aged 40-49 years in good health and CMV-seropositive.

The V gene is TRBV6-1, the J gene TRBJ2-1; 13 bases match TRBD2. Germline CDR1 reads MNHNS; CDR2 reads SASEGT. V was pared by 4 bases and J by 6 bases, with 6 bases of the junction left unmatched. The CDR3 is made up of 16 amino acids. CDR3 protein: CASSGTSGGPGNEQFF. The CDR3 coding sequence is TGTGCCAGCAGTGGGACTAGCGGGGGACCTGGCAATGAGCAGTTCTTC.

The rearrangement uses TRBV19 and TRBJ1-6, with TRBD1 identical over 7 bases. J was trimmed by 5 bases and V by 5 bases; bases with no gene match: 12. The CDR3 runs to 17 residues. The germline V gene encodes CDR1 LNHDA and CDR2 SQIVND (reference sequence). CDR3 residues: CASSFSRAGGNNSPLHF. The CDR3 DNA is TGTGCCAGTAGTTTCTCTCGGGCAGGGGGAAATAATTCACCCCTCCACTTT.

This chain joins TRBV18 and TRBJ2-1; 10 bases map to TRBD1. This CDR3 region has 15 residues. V shed 3 bases, J shed 12 bases, and the junction held 11 bases outside the gene matches. The germline CDR1 and CDR2 sequences are KGHSH and LQKENI. The CDR3 DNA is TGTGCCAGCTCACCCCCGGGACAGGGGAATCGATGGCAGTTCTTC. It translates to CASSPPGQGNRWQFF.

The chain joins TRBV7-2 to TRBJ1-5, with 9 nucleotides matching TRBD1. Trimming at V came to 4 bases and at J to 2 bases, leaving 6 bases not matched to a gene. Per the germline V gene, CDR1 is SGHTA and CDR2 is FQGNSA. This CDR3 is 16 amino acids long. CDR3 nucleotide sequence: TGTGCCAGCAGCTCGAAGGGACAGGGAGGCAATCAGCCCCAGCATTTT. Encoded protein: CASSSKGQGGNQPQHF.

The chain uses TRBV2 and TRBJ2-2, with 7 nucleotides matching TRBD1. The J segment lost 5 bases and the V segment lost 0 bases, leaving 6 bases of the junction unmatched. Germline V gives CDR1 SNHLY, CDR2 FYNNEI. The CDR3 is 16 amino acids. CDR3 in DNA: TGTGCCAGCAGTGAAGCCAAGGGGGCGCGTACCGGGGAGCTGTTTTTT. It encodes CASSEAKGARTGELFF.

The chain has TRBV27 and TRBJ2-3; a possible D gene is TRBD2 (6 bases). Germline V gene data show CDR1 as MNHEY and CDR2 as SMNVEV (reference sequence). V was trimmed by 3 bases and J by 1 base, leaving 8 bases between them. The CDR3 extends over 14 amino acids. The CDR3 nucleotides read TGTGCCAGCAGTTTTTGGGGGGGCACAGATACGCAGTATTTT. This gives the protein CASSFWGGTDTQYF.

The chain has TRBV4-2 and TRBJ2-7; D possibly corresponds to TRBD2 (7 bases). V lost 1 base to trimming and J lost 0 bases, with 16 bases between them. This CDR3 is built from 17 residues. The germline V gene encodes CDR1 LGHNA and CDR2 YNFKEQ. As DNA, the CDR3 is TGTGCCAGCAGCCAAGCCCGAGGGGGGGTCAGCTCCTACGAGCAGTACTTC. It translates to CASSQARGGVSSYEQYF.

The V call is TRBV11-1, the J call TRBJ2-3; 9 nucleotides align to TRBD1. The germline V gene encodes CDR1 SGHAT and CDR2 FQDESV (reference sequence). V lost 4 bases and J lost 7; bases outside the gene matches: 9. The CDR3 runs 15 residues. The CDR3 protein is CASSSTGTGMHTQYF. Here the CDR3 DNA reads TGTGCCAGCAGCTCAACCGGGACAGGGATGCATACGCAGTATTTT.

V usage is TRBV15 and J usage is TRBJ2-1; a weak D match, TRBD2 (5 bases). CDR3 length equals 15 residues. Trimming left V 2 bases short and J 0 bases short, with 8 bases between. CDR1 is LNHNV, CDR2 YYDKDF, per germline (reference sequence). The CDR3 loop reads CATSRPGSSYNEQFF. The CDR3 DNA reads TGTGCCACCAGCAGACCGGGAAGCTCCTACAATGAGCAGTTCTTC. Combining the CDR3 with reference TRBV15 and TRBJ2-1 gives the whole variable domain DAMVIQNPRYQVTQFGKPVTLSCSQTLNHNVMYWYQQKSSQAPKLLFHYYDKDFNNEADTPDNFQSRRPNTSFCFLDIRSPGLGDTAMYLCATSRPGSSYNEQFFGPGTRLTVL.

J is TRBJ2-3 and V is TRBV19; 11 bases align to TRBD2. Trimming at V came to 3 bases and at J to 3 bases, leaving 5 bases not matched to a gene. CDR3 size: 16 residues. CDR1 LNHDA and CDR2 SQIVND come from the germline V gene (reference sequence). CDR3 bases: TGTGCCAGTAGTATGTTTAGCGGGGGGGTTACAGATACGCAGTATTTT. This codes for CASSMFSGGVTDTQYF.

V gene TRBV12-5 combines with J gene TRBJ1-1, with 8 bases matching TRBD1. From germline, CDR1 is LGHNT and CDR2 FRNRAP. The CDR3 consists of 14 residues. Germline trimming cut 1 base from V and 5 bases from J; bases unmatched to any gene: 3. The CDR3 DNA follows: TGTGCTAGTGGTTTGGGGACAGGGAAGACTGAAGCTTTCTTT. Residues: CASGLGTGKTEAFF.

Worth noting for this clone: An end of the junction does not agree with germline; a read error may underlie this. The gene calls are TRBV6-6 and TRBJ1-1, with 7 bases that match TRBD1. The CDR3 contains 15 residues. Germline V gives CDR1 MNHNY, CDR2 SVGAGI (reference sequence). CDR3 sequence reads: CASRYRNRGTTEAFF. The DNA for the CDR3 is TGTGCCAGCCGTTACCGAAACAGGGGAACCACTGAAGCTTTCTTT.

This clone was picked up a small number of times. The chain carries TRBV6-5 and TRBJ2-3; TRBD2 aligns across 15 bases. Losses at the gene ends were 4 bases for V and 3 bases for J; bases not matched to a gene: 2. The CDR3 length is 16 residues. Germline lookup yields CDR1 MNHEY and CDR2 SVGAGI. CDR3 coding DNA: TGTGCCAGCAGTTGGGGACTAGCGGGGGGTACAGATACGCAGTATTTT. Its protein is CASSWGLAGGTDTQYF.

The chain carries TRBV18 and TRBJ2-2; TRBD1 is a possible D gene (6 bases). This CDR3 is 17 amino acids long. Trimming shortened V by 0 bases and J by 6 bases, and 17 bases separated the two germline ends. Germline-derived CDR1 and CDR2 are KGHSH and LQKENI. The CDR3 DNA reads as TGTGCCAGCTCACCACCGCTTGGACAGATAAACTCCGGGGAGCTGTTTTTT. It encodes CASSPPLGQINSGELFF.

The chain recombines TRBV10-1 with TRBJ1-2; TRBD1 aligns across 7 bases. Germline V gene data show CDR1 as WNHNN and CDR2 as SYGVQD (reference sequence). The CDR3 runs 14 residues. Losses at the gene ends were 5 bases for V and 6 bases for J; bases not matched to a gene: 9. CDR3 amino acids: CASSIRGPVDGYTF. The CDR3 DNA is TGCGCCAGCAGTATAAGGGGGCCCGTCGATGGCTACACCTTC.

This chain uses TRBV6-6 with TRBJ2-7; the match to TRBD1 covers 8 bases. V shed 4 bases, J shed 4 bases, and the junction held 9 bases outside the gene matches. The CDR3 consists of 15 residues. Germline V gene lookup returns CDR1 MNHNY and CDR2 SVGAGI (reference sequence). Written as DNA, the CDR3 is TGTGCCAGCAGTTCCACCGACAGGGGTAGTTACGAGCAGTACTTC. It yields the protein CASSSTDRGSYEQYF.

This clone has just a few counts. This rearrangement joins TRBV6-4 to TRBJ2-2; 10 positions agree with TRBD2. The length of the CDR3 is 17 residues. Trimming at V came to 3 bases and at J to 7 bases, leaving 11 bases not matched to a gene. CDR1 is MRHNA and CDR2 is SNTAGT in the germline V gene. CDR3 residues: CASSERRLAGVIGELFF. DNA for the CDR3: TGTGCCAGCAGTGAGAGACGGCTAGCGGGAGTTATCGGGGAGCTGTTTTTT.

This rearrangement joins TRBV4-2 to TRBJ2-7, with 8 bases identical to TRBD1. The germline V gene encodes CDR1 LGHNA and CDR2 YNFKEQ. Losses at the gene ends were 0 bases for V and 2 bases for J; bases not matched to a gene: 3. The CDR3 spans 15 residues. In nucleotides, the CDR3 is TGTGCCAGCAGCCAAGACGGGACAGGACCCTACGAGCAGTACTTC. This translates into CASSQDGTGPYEQYF.

The chain carries TRBV5-4 and TRBJ2-5, with 10 bases that match TRBD2. CDR1 SGHNT and CDR2 YYREEE come from the germline V gene (reference sequence). Trimming removed 4 bases from V and 5 bases from J; junction bases left unmatched: 14. CDR3 size: 17 residues. In nucleotides, the CDR3 is TGTGCCAGCAGCCCGCGACCGGGAGCGGGAGGGCGGGAGACCCAGTACTTC. Its protein is CASSPRPGAGGRETQYF.

This chain uses TRBV19 with TRBJ1-1; D unresolved. The CDR3 is 16 amino acids. Trimming pared 0 bases from V and 1 base from J, leaving 12 bases between. Germline CDR1 LNHDA, CDR2 SQIVND (reference sequence). The CDR3 DNA reads as TGTGCCAGTAGTATAGATCCTCTCACGGGGAACACTGAAGCTTTCTTT. Translated: CASSIDPLTGNTEAFF.